The entry below describes one T cell receptor (beta chain). Antigen specificity is unknown. The source of the sample is a study of T cell responses to AZD1222 COVID-19 vaccine. Broader study findings: Females made up more of the donors, who were largely white British, and clonal diversity may have come out too low. Recipients of AZD1222 seropositive at baseline numbered only 5 or 6. Across spike, vaccine-associated CD4 TCRs were found, dominant at 160-218 and 743-854. Repertoire collection took place solely once the T cell response had peaked.

Here immunoSEQ multiplex PCR was the method, and the copy in TCRdb shows in-frame clones only, minus some. This table has approximately 100,000 clones, roughly nine tenths appearing once. The CDR3 runs 14 residues. Germline-derived CDR1 and CDR2 are SGHRS and YFSETQ. Unmatched junction bases numbered 3, after V lost 3 bases and J lost 5 bases. The sequences come from peripheral blood, collected on day 0 of AZD1222 vaccination. V is TRBV5-1 and J is TRBJ1-4; 8 nucleotides align to TRBD1. The TCR originated in an adult in good health. CDR3 loop: CASSYGQGNEKLFF. The CDR3 coding sequence is TGCGCCAGCAGCTACGGACAGGGAAATGAAAAACTGTTTTTT. The complete variable domain, with remaining parts taken from reference TRBV5-1 and TRBJ1-4, reads KAGVTQTPRYLIKTRGQQVTLSCSPISGHRSVSWYQQTPGQGLQFLFEYFSETQRNKGNFPGRFSGRQFSNSRSEMNVSTLELGDSALYLCASSYGQGNEKLFFGSGTQLSVL.